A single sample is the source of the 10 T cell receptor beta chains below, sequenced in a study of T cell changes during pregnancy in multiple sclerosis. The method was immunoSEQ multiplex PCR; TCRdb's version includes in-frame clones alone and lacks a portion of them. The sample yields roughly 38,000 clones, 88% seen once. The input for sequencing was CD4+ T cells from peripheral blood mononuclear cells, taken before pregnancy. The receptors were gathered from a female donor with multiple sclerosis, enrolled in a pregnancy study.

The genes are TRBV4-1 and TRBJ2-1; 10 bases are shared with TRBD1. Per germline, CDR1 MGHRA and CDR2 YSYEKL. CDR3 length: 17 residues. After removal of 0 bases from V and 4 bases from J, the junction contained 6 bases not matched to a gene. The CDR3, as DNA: TGCGCCAGCAGCCAAGACCCAGGGGGACAGGGGTACAATGAGCAGTTCTTC. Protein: CASSQDPGGQGYNEQFF.

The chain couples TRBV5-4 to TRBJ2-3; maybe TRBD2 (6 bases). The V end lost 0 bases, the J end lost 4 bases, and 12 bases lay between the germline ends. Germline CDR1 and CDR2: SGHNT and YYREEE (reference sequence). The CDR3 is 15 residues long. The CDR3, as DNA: TGTGCCAGCAGCTTGGCCAGCACGGGAGCAGATACGCAGTATTTT. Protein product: CASSLASTGADTQYF.

CDR3 coding DNA: TGTGCCAGCAGCTCCGGGGGGGGGTATCTCTACGAGCAGTACTTC. Translated: CASSSGGGYLYEQYF. The chain recombines TRBV7-2 with TRBJ2-7, with TRBD2 matching 8 bases. Germline assignment: CDR1 SGHTA and CDR2 FQGNSA. Unmatched junction bases numbered 8, after V lost 4 bases and J lost 3 bases. This CDR3 comprises 15 residues.

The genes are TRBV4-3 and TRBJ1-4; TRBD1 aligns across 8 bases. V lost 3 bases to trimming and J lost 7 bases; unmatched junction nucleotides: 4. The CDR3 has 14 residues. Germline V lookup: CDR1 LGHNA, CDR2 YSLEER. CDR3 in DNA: TGCGCCAGCAGCCAGGACCAGGGGGCTGAAAAACTGTTTTTT. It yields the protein CASSQDQGAEKLFF.

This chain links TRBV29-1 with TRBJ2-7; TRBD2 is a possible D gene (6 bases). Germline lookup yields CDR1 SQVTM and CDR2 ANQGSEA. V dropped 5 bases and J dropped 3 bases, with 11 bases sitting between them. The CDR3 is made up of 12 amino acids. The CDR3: CSVRDWIYEQYF. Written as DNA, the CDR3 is TGCAGCGTTAGGGACTGGATCTACGAGCAGTACTTC.

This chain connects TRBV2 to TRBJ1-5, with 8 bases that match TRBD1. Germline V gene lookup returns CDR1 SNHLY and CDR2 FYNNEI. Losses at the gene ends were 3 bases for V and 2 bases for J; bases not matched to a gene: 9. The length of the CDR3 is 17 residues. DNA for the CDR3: TGTGCCAGCAGTGATCGATCAGGGGGCTATGGCAATCAGCCCCAGCATTTT. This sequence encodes CASSDRSGGYGNQPQHF.

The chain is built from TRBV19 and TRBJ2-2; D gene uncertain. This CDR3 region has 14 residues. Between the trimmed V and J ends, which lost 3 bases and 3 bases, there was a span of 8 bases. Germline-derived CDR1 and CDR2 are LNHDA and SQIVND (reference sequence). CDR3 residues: CASSMGRDTGELFF. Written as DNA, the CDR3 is TGTGCCAGTAGTATGGGCAGAGACACCGGGGAGCTGTTTTTT.

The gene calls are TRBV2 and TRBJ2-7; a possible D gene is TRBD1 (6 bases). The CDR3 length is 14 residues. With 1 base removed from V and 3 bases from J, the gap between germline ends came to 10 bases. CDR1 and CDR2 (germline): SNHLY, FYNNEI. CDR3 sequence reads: CASSEVTGSYEQYF. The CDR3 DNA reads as TGTGCCAGCAGTGAAGTAACAGGGAGCTACGAGCAGTACTTC. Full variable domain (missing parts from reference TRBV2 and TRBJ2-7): EPEVTQTPSHQVTQMGQEVILRCVPISNHLYFYWYRQILGQKVEFLVSFYNNEISEKSEIFDDQFSVERPDGSNFTLKIRSTKLEDSAMYFCASSEVTGSYEQYFGPGTRLTVT.

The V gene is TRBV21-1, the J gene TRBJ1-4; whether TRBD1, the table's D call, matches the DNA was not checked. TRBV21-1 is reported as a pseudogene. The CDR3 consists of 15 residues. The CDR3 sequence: CASSARTATNEKLFF. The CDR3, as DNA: TGTGCCAGCAGCGCCCGGACAGCAACTAATGAAAAACTGTTTTTT.

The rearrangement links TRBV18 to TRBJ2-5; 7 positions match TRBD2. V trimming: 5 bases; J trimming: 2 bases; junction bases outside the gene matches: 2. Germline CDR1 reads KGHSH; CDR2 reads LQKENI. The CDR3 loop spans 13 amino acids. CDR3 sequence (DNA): TGTGCCAGCTCAGGGGGGGTACAAGAGACCCAGTACTTC. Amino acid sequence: CASSGGVQETQYF.